The entry below describes one TCR beta chain. The data were taken from a study of blood T cells in healthy people across ages. The length of the CDR3 is 12 residues. Looked up from germline, CDR1 is MDHEN and CDR2 is SYDVKM. It was with a sample-barcoded 5' primer and a J-beta primer mix that a second PCR of about 6 to 12 cycles was run. TCRdb used MiXCR to reprocess the 5' RACE reads, holding one entry per CDR3 protein. The table records approximately 800,000 distinct CDR3 sequences, just under 25% of them present only once. The sample also formed part of further work on T cells of mothers and their children.

This TCR was sampled from a boy younger than 18 in good health. This chain connects TRBV28 to TRBJ2-5, with a tentative D call TRBD2 (5 bases). The tail of the sequence fits TRBJ2-1 better, so the J call may be wrong. Material: blood. CDR3 nucleotide sequence: TGTGCCAGCAGCGAGGGTCTTCGTGAGCAGTTCTTC. Amino acid sequence: CASSEGLREQFF.